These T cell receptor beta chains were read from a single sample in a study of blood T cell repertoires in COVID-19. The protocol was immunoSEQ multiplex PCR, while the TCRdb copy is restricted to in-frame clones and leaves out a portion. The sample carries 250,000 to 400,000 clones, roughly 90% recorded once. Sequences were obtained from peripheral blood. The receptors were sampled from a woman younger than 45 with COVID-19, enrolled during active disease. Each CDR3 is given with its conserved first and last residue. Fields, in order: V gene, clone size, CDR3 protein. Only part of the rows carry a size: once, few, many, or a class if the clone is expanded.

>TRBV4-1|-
CASSLSSGRLYEQYF
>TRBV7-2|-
CASSLLGSYGYTF
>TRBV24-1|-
CATSDPLSGSSYNEQFF
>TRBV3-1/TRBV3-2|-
CASSQETSTDTQYF
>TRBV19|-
CASSVLAGNNEQFF
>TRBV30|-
CAWSVRTGRGYTF
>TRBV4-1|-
CASSLGLAGGPWEQYF
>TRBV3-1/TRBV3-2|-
CASSHGLPNRGKMNTEAFF
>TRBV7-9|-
CASSRGQGVYNEQFF
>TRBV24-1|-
CATGETGETQYF
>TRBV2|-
CASSVRTGGIFGYTF
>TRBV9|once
CASSVDGGSSYNEQFF
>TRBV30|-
CAWSGETEQYF
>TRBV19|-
CASRSGGRSDSGANVLTF
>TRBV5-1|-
CASSLDGGAYGYTF
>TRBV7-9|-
CASSLVRQGGYGYTF
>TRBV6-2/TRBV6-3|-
CASSYRTSGLYNEQFF
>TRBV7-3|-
CASSSEGGLAGELFF
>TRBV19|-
CASQSGYYNEQFF
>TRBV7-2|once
CASSLRTSGRTGELFF
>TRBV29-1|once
CSAGGFRGLSYNEQFF
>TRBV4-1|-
CASSQVTDVSYTQYF
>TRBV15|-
CATTLTGTGGYEQYF
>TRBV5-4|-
CASSSVTGDYGYTF
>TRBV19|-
CASSWGLNQPQHF
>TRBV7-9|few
CASSSGSTVNTEAFF
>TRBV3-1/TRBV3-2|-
CASSQQSAQANYGYTF
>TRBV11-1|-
CASRSTSGGTYEQYF
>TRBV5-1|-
CASSLAGTAFGNTIYF
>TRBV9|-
CASSGLAGEVDTQYF
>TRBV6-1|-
CASSEDEVYGYTF
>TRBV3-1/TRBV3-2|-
CASSQDPYRVPNYGYTF
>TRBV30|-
CAWSDGPGQGYFSGANVLTF
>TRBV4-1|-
CASSPGQSSYEQYF
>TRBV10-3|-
CAISDRDIPTYEQYF
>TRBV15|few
CATSREQGGSYEQYF
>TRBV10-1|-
CASSDQTGIGNIQYF
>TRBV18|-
CASSPLAGVEQFF
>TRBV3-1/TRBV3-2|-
CASSQDVGQGSGNTIYF
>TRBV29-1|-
CSGGLYNEQFF
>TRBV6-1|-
CASSDRGRVTEAFF
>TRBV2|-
CASSGDRGWNGYTF
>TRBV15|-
CATSRGLLAGFTDTQYF